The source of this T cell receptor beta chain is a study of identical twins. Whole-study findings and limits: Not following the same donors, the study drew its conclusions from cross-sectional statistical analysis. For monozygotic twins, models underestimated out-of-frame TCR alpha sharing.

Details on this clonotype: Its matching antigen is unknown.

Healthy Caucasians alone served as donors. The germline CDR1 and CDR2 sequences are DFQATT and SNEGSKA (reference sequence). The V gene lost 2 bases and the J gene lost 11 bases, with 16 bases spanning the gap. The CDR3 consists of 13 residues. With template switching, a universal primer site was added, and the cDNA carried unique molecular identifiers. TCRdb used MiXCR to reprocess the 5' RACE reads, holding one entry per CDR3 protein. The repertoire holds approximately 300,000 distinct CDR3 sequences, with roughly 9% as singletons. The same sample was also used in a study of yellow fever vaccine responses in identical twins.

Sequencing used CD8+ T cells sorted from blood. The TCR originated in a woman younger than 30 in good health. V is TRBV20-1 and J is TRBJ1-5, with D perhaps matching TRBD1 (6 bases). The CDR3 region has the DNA TGCAGTGCTAGACGGCGGGGGGCGGAAGCCCAGCATTTT. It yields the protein CSARRRGAEAQHF.